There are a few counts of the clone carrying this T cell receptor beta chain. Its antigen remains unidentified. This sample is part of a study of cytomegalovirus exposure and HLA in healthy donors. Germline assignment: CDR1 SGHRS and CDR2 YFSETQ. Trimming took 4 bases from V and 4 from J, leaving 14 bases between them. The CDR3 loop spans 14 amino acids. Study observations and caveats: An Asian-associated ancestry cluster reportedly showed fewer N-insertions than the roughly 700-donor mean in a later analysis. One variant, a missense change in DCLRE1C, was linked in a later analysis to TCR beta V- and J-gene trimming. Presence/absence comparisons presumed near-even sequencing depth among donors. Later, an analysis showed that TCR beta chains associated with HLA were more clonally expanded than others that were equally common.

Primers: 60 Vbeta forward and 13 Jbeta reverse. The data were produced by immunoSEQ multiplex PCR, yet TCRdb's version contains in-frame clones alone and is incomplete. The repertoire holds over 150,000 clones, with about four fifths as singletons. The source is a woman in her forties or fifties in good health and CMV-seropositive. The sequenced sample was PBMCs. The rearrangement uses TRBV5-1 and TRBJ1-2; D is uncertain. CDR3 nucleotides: TGCGCCAGCAGCCTGAGCGGGAAATCCTATGGCTACACCTTC. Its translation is CASSLSGKSYGYTF. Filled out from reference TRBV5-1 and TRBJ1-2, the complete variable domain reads KAGVTQTPRYLIKTRGQQVTLSCSPISGHRSVSWYQQTPGQGLQFLFEYFSETQRNKGNFPGRFSGRQFSNSRSEMNVSTLELGDSALYLCASSLSGKSYGYTFGSGTRLTVV.